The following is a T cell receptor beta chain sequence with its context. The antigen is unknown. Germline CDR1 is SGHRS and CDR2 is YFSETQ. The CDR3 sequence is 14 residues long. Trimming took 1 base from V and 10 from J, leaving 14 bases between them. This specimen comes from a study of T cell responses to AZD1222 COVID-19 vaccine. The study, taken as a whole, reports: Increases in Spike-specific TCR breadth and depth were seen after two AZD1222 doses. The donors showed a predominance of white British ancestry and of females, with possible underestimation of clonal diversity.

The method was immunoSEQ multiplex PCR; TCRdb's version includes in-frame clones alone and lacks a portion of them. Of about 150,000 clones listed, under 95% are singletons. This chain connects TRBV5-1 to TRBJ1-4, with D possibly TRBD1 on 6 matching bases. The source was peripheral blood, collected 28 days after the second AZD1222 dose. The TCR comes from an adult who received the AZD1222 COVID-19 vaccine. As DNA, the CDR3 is TGCGCCAGCAGCTTGAGTATAGGGGGTGGAAAACTGTTTTTT. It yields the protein CASSLSIGGGKLFF.